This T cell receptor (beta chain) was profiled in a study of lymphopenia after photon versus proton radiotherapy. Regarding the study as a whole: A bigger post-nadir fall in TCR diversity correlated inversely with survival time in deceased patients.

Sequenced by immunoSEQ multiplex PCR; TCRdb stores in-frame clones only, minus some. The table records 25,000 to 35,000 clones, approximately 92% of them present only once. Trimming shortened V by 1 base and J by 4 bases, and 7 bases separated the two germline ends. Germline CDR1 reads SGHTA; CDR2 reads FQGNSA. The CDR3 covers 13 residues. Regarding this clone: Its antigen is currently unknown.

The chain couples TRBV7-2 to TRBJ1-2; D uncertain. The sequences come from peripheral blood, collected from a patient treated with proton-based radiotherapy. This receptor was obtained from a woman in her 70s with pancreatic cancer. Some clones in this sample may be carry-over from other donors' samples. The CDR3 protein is CASSLGISYGYTF. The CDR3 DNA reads TGTGCCAGCAGCTTAGGAATCAGCTATGGCTACACCTTC.